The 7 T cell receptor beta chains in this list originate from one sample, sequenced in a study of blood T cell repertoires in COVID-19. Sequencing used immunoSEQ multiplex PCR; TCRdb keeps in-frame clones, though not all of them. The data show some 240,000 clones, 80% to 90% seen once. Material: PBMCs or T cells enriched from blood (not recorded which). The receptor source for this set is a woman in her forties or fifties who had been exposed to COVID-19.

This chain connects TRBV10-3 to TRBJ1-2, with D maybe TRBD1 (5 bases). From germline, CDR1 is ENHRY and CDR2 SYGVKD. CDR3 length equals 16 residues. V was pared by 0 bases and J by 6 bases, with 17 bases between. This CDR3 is CAISESRLGGRDGYTF. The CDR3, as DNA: TGTGCCATCAGTGAGTCGAGATTAGGTGGCAGGGATGGCTACACCTTC.

Here the CDR3 reads CASSLDVGPAGTNEQFF. The CDR3 nucleotides are TGTGCCAGCAGCTTAGATGTCGGGCCGGCGGGGACCAATGAGCAGTTCTTC. The chain carries TRBV11-3 and TRBJ2-1; possible D gene TRBD2, 6 bases. Germline assignment: CDR1 SGHNT and CDR2 YENEEA. The CDR3 length is 17 residues. V was shortened by 0 bases and J by 6 bases, with 18 bases between the two germline ends.

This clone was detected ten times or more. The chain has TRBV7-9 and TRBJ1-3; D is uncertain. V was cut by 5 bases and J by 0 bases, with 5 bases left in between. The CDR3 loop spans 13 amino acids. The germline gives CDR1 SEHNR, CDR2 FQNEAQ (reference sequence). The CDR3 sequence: CASSPVSGNTIYF. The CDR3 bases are TGTGCCAGCAGCCCAGTCTCTGGAAACACCATATATTTT.

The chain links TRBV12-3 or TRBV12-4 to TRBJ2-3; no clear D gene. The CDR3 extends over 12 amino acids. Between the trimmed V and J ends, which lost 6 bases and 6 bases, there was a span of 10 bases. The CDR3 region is CASSRWPDTQYF. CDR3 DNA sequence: TGTGCCAGCAGCCGCTGGCCCGATACGCAGTATTTT.

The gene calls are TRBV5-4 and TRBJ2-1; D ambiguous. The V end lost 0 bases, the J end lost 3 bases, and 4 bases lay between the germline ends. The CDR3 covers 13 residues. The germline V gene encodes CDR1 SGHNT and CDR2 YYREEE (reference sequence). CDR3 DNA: TGTGCCAGCAGCTTGGAGCTCTACAATGAGCAGTTCTTC. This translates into CASSLELYNEQFF.

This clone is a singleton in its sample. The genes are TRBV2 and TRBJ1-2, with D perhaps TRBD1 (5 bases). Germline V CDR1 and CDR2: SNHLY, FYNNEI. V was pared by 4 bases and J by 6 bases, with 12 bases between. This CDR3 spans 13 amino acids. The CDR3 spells CASSVGGNNGYTF. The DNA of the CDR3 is TGTGCCAGCAGTGTCGGGGGGAACAATGGCTACACCTTC.

The CDR3 region has the DNA TGCGCCAGCAGCCAAGTAGCGGAAGTGGGTGAGCAGTTCTTC. Protein sequence: CASSQVAEVGEQFF. The chain uses TRBV4-1 and TRBJ2-1, with D tentatively TRBD2 (6 bases). Trimming removed 1 base from V and 9 bases from J, with 13 bases in between. Germline CDR1 is MGHRA and CDR2 is YSYEKL. CDR3 length equals 14 residues.